Each of the 20 T cell receptor beta chains below was sequenced from the same sample in a study of regulatory and conventional T cells in RAG deficiency. Sequenced by immunoSEQ multiplex PCR; TCRdb stores in-frame clones only, minus some. The table shows around 31,000 clones, with 90% occurring only once. Another study also made use of these data, one on regulatory T cells. This second study says: Primers: 52 TRBV forward and 13 TRBJ reverse.

What was sequenced was CD8+ T cells sorted from blood. The receptors shown here come from a human donor in good health.

This chain connects TRBV6-5 to TRBJ1-6; 7 bases match TRBD1. The CDR3 spans 12 residues. V dropped 5 bases and J dropped 9; count of bases not matched to a gene: 1. Germline values: CDR1 MNHEY, CDR2 SVGAGI. The DNA for the CDR3 is TGTGCCAGCAGTGACAGGGTTTCACCCCTCCACTTT. The encoded protein is CASSDRVSPLHF.

The CDR3 coding sequence is TGTGCCAGCAGTTTACTACCCCTTAATGAGCAGTTCTTC. Translating it yields CASSLLPLNEQFF. This chain joins TRBV27 and TRBJ2-1, with D unresolved. The V gene lost 2 bases and the J gene lost 7 bases, with 9 bases spanning the gap. Germline CDR1 reads MNHEY; CDR2 reads SMNVEV (reference sequence). The CDR3 totals 13 residues.

The CDR3 region is CASSVDPGPLPGELFF. DNA of the CDR3: TGTGCCAGCAGCGTAGATCCGGGGCCACTCCCCGGGGAGCTGTTTTTT. The chain links TRBV9 to TRBJ2-2; TRBD1 or TRBD2 may be the D gene (5 bases each). The length of the CDR3 is 16 residues. V lost 0 bases and J 6 bases, leaving 15 bases between the germline ends. CDR1 and CDR2 from the germline V gene are SGDLS and YYNGEE.

This sequence joins TRBV5-6 and TRBJ2-3; D possibly uses TRBD1 or TRBD2 (6 bases each). The CDR3 extends over 14 amino acids. Trimming pared 1 base from V and 3 bases from J, leaving 9 bases between. Germline V gene lookup returns CDR1 SGHDT and CDR2 YYEEEE. CDR3 bases: TGTGCCAGCAGCTTGTGGGGGGCGACAGATACGCAGTATTTT. Its translation: CASSLWGATDTQYF.

The chain links TRBV7-4 to TRBJ2-3; 7 bases are a match to TRBD1. CDR1 SGHVT and CDR2 SQSDAQ come from the germline V gene. The J segment lost 0 bases and the V segment lost 6 bases, leaving 3 bases of the junction unmatched. CDR3 length equals 14 residues. CDR3 in amino acids: CASRYRGSTDTQYF. The CDR3 DNA reads as TGTGCCAGCAGGTACAGGGGTAGCACAGATACGCAGTATTTT.

The V and J genes are TRBV10-3 and TRBJ1-3; D is unresolved. The CDR3 sequence is 16 residues long. Trimming shortened V by 0 bases and J by 0 bases, and 9 bases separated the two germline ends. The germline CDR1 and CDR2 sequences are ENHRY and SYGVKD. CDR3 amino acids: CAISESPANSGNTIYF. The DNA for the CDR3 is TGTGCCATCAGTGAGTCGCCCGCTAACTCTGGAAACACCATATATTTT.

The chain couples TRBV7-9 to TRBJ2-3, with 7 bases that match TRBD2. This CDR3 comprises 15 residues. From germline, CDR1 is SEHNR and CDR2 FQNEAQ (reference sequence). Trimming at V came to 4 bases and at J to 5 bases, leaving 9 bases not matched to a gene. Written as DNA, the CDR3 is TGTGCCAGCAGCTCAACTAGCGAGCTGGGAGATACGCAGTATTTT. This sequence encodes CASSSTSELGDTQYF.

This sequence joins TRBV5-4 and TRBJ2-5; tentatively, D is TRBD1 (6 bases). V was clipped by 5 bases and J by 2 bases, with 10 bases between them. The CDR3 has 13 residues. Germline-derived CDR1 and CDR2 are SGHNT and YYREEE (reference sequence). CDR3 bases: TGTGCCAGCAGGGACAGAGGTCAAGAGACCCAGTACTTC. It yields the protein CASRDRGQETQYF.

The chain carries TRBV27 and TRBJ2-2, with TRBD2 identical over 11 bases. Unmatched junction bases numbered 7, after V lost 6 bases and J lost 1 base. Germline values: CDR1 MNHEY, CDR2 SMNVEV (reference sequence). This CDR3 has 17 amino acids. The CDR3 here is CASSDVAGGLNTGELFF. The CDR3, as DNA: TGTGCCAGCAGCGATGTAGCGGGGGGGCTGAACACCGGGGAGCTGTTTTTT.

The V gene is TRBV6-1, the J gene TRBJ2-5; 9 bases fit TRBD2. Unmatched junction bases numbered 6, after V lost 2 bases and J lost 2 bases. Germline CDR1 is MNHNS and CDR2 is SASEGT. The CDR3 runs to 16 residues. The CDR3 DNA follows: TGTGCCAGCAGTGAATTAGGCGGGAGGGCACAAGAGACCCAGTACTTC. Protein: CASSELGGRAQETQYF.

The V and J genes are TRBV5-5 and TRBJ1-5, with D perhaps TRBD1 (5 bases). The germline V gene has CDR1 SGHKS and CDR2 YYEKEE (reference sequence). Trimming cost V 4 bases and J 3 bases, with 11 bases left between them. The CDR3 is 14 residues long. The CDR3 coding sequence is TGTGCCAGCAGCAACCGGGACGACAATCAGCCCCAGCATTTT. Protein sequence: CASSNRDDNQPQHF.

The J gene is TRBJ2-7, the V gene TRBV20-1; no definite D call. Trimming took off 1 base at V and 6 bases at J, with 7 bases between the two ends. The length of the CDR3 is 11 residues. Germline values: CDR1 DFQATT, CDR2 SNEGSKA (reference sequence). CDR3 loop: CSARGGSEQYF. CDR3 DNA sequence: TGCAGTGCTAGAGGGGGTAGCGAGCAGTACTTC.

This clone was recorded only once. This chain joins TRBV5-1 and TRBJ1-1; 10 bases fit TRBD1. The CDR3 extends over 16 amino acids. Per the germline V gene, CDR1 is SGHRS and CDR2 is YFSETQ. V was clipped by 4 bases and J by 3 bases; unmatched bases: 9. The CDR3 DNA follows: TGCGCCAGCAGCCCCGGACAGGGGGAAGGGGACACTGAAGCTTTCTTT. It is translated as CASSPGQGEGDTEAFF.

V usage is TRBV10-2 and J usage is TRBJ2-1; 10 bases match TRBD2. From germline, CDR1 is WSHSY and CDR2 SAAADI. V lost 0 bases to trimming and J lost 3 bases; unmatched junction nucleotides: 8. The CDR3 spans 18 residues. The CDR3 protein is CASSESAPLAGDYNEQFF. The CDR3 coding sequence is TGCGCCAGCAGTGAGTCCGCCCCCCTAGCGGGAGACTACAATGAGCAGTTCTTC.

This chain joins TRBV27 and TRBJ1-4; no clear D gene. CDR1 is MNHEY and CDR2 is SMNVEV in the germline V gene (reference sequence). The CDR3 extends over 12 amino acids. The ends were cut back, 6 bases at V and 10 bases at J, with 12 bases in the middle. CDR3 nucleotides: TGTGCCAGCAGCCCTGCTGACGGAAAACTGTTTTTT. This codes for CASSPADGKLFF.

This clone was detected a few times. V is TRBV5-1 and J is TRBJ2-7, with D hard to call. The germline gives CDR1 SGHRS, CDR2 YFSETQ. The CDR3 contains 11 residues. V lost 3 bases and J 6 bases, leaving 7 bases between the germline ends. DNA for the CDR3: TGCGCCAGCAGCTCTCCATCCGAGCAGTACTTC. Translated, it gives CASSSPSEQYF.

This chain uses TRBV19 with TRBJ1-2; D possibly corresponds to TRBD1 (6 bases). The CDR3 covers 12 residues. Germline V gene sequence: CDR1 LNHDA, CDR2 SQIVND (reference sequence). V gave up 10 bases and J gave up 7 bases, with 16 bases separating them. CDR3 in amino acids: CATGQTGSGYTF. In DNA form, the CDR3 reads TGTGCCACCGGACAGACCGGCTCTGGCTACACCTTC. Variable domain in full (rest from reference TRBV19 and TRBJ1-2): DGGITQSPKYLFRKEGQNVTLSCEQNLNHDAMYWYRQDPGQGLRLIYYSQIVNDFQKGDIAEGYSVSREKKESFPLTVTSAQKNPTAFYLCATGQTGSGYTFGSGTRLTVV.

The rearrangement uses TRBV2 and TRBJ2-5; no clear D gene. The germline V gene encodes CDR1 SNHLY and CDR2 FYNNEI. The CDR3 sequence is 11 residues long. V shed 3 bases and J shed 5 bases, with 4 bases lying between them. In nucleotides, the CDR3 is TGTGCCAGCAGTGATGAGGAGACCCAGTACTTC. This sequence encodes CASSDEETQYF.

The chain links TRBV10-3 to TRBJ2-2, with D perhaps TRBD2 (6 bases). Per the germline V gene, CDR1 is ENHRY and CDR2 is SYGVKD. The CDR3 covers 18 residues. The ends were cut back, 0 bases at V and 6 bases at J, with 20 bases in the middle. CDR3: CAISESMGVGRGAGELFF. DNA of the CDR3: TGTGCCATCAGTGAGTCGATGGGAGTCGGGAGAGGGGCCGGGGAGCTGTTTTTT.

The genes are TRBV13 and TRBJ2-3; 7 nucleotides line up with TRBD1. The J segment lost 4 bases and the V segment lost 4 bases, leaving 8 bases of the junction unmatched. Germline V gene sequence: CDR1 PRHDT, CDR2 FYEKMQ (reference sequence). The length of the CDR3 is 15 residues. This chain's CDR3 is CASSSDRSYSDTQYF. The CDR3 DNA sequence: TGTGCCAGCAGCTCGGACAGGTCGTATTCAGATACGCAGTATTTT.